This is a list of T cell receptor beta chains from one sample in a study of cytomegalovirus exposure and HLA in healthy donors. Assay used: immunoSEQ multiplex PCR; TCRdb lists only in-frame clones, some missing. The repertoire holds hundreds of thousands of clones, more than 75% seen once, with about 0.25% in the top ten. The sample was PBMCs. These receptors all come from a girl between 2 and 10 years old in good health and CMV-seronegative. CDR3s include the opening cysteine and the closing phenylalanine or tryptophan. The D gene is left open where the match is weak. The listing skips clone size in some rows; elsewhere it reads once, few, many or a size class.

TRBJ2-1 TRBD1 . TRBV10-3 TGTGCCATCAGTGGCCCCCCCGGGACAGGGGATAAGGGGCCACCCCCCACCGAGCAGTTCTTC CAISGPPGTGDKGPPPTEQFF
TRBJ2-7 . . TRBV6-5 TGTGCCAGCAGTAGGCGTCCGCCTGCGGGGGAGCAGTACTTC CASSRRPPAGEQYF
TRBJ2-7 . . TRBV7-9 TGTGCCAGCAGCTTAGACACCTCCTACGAGCAGTACTTC CASSLDTSYEQYF
TRBJ2-7 . once TRBV7-5 TGTGTCAGAAGCTTAGCGGGCGGGAGCTCCTACGAGCAGTACTTC CVRSLAGGSSYEQYF
TRBJ2-7 TRBD1 . TRBV6-5 TGTGCCAGCAGGAAGGACAGGGACCCCTACGAGCAGTACTTC CASRKDRDPYEQYF
TRBJ1-2 TRBD1 . TRBV10-3 TGTGCCACCACACAGGGGGCCGGCTATGGCTACACCTTC CATTQGAGYGYTF
TRBJ2-7 . once TRBV6-5 TGTGCCAGCAGTATGGGAGTAGGGTGGGACGAGCAGTACTTC CASSMGVGWDEQYF
TRBJ1-1 . . TRBV5-1 TGCGCCAGCAGCTTGCACGGGGGCGGGAGCACTGAAGCTTTCTTT CASSLHGGGSTEAFF
TRBJ2-5 . once TRBV11-2 TGTGCCAGCAGCTTTACGTTGGGCTCAGAGACCCAGTACTTC CASSFTLGSETQYF
TRBJ1-1 . . TRBV5-1 TGCGCCAGCAGCTTGGACAGGGACCCTGAAGCTTTCTTT CASSLDRDPEAFF
TRBJ2-1 . . TRBV4-2 TGTGCCAGCAGCGAACAGGTCGCAACCTTCTACAATGAGCAGTTCTTC CASSEQVATFYNEQFF
TRBJ2-7 TRBD1 . TRBV7-8 TGTGCCAGCAGCCACAGACAGGGAAGGTCCTACGAGCAGTACTTC CASSHRQGRSYEQYF
TRBJ1-1 . . TRBV18 TGTGCCAGCTCTCCGAGCCTTAACACTGAAGCTTTCTTT CASSPSLNTEAFF
TRBJ2-7 TRBD1 . TRBV4-1 TGCGCCAGCAGCCAACGGGGACAGGGGGCGGGAAACGAGCAGTACTTC CASSQRGQGAGNEQYF
TRBJ1-1 . . TRBV9 TGTGCCAGCGGGACTAACCGGAACACTGAAGCTTTCTTT CASGTNRNTEAFF
TRBJ2-3 TRBD2 . TRBV4-2 TGTGCCAGCAGCCAACGGGGGGGAAGTACAGATACGCAGTATTTT CASSQRGGSTDTQYF
TRBJ2-3 TRBD1 . TRBV19 TGTGCCAGTAGCGAGGGGACAGGGGGCACAGATACGCAGTATTTT CASSEGTGGTDTQYF
TRBJ1-2 TRBD1 . TRBV11-2 TGTGCCAGCAGTCACTACTCGACAGGGGATGGCTACACCTTC CASSHYSTGDGYTF